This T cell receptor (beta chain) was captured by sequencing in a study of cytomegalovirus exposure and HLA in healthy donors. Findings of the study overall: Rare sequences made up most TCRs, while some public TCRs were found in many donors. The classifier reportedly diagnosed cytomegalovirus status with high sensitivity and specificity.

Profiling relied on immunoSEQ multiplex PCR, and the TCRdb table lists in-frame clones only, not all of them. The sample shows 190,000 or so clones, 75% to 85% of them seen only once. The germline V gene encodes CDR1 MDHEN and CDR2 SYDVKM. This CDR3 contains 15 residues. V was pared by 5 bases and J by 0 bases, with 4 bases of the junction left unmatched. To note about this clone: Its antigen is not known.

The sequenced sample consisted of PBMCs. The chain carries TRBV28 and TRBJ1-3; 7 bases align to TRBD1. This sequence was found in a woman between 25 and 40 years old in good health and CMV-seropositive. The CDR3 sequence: CASSPDRASGNTIYF. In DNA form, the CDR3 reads TGTGCCAGCAGTCCCGACAGGGCCTCTGGAAACACCATATATTTT.